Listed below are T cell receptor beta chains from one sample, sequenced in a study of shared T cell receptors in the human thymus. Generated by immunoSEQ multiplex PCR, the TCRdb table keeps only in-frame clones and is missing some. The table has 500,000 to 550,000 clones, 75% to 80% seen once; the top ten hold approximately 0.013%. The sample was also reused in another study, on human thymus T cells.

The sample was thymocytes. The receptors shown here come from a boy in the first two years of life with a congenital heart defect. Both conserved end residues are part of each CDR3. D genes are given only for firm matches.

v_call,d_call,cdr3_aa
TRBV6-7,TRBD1,CASLTQGLNTDTQYF
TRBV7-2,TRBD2,CASSSKTSGTGAFRQFF
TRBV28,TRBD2,CASSPNRTSGRLETQYF
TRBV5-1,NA,CASSLDSEGSGKLFF
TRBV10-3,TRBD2,CAISQTSGRETQYF
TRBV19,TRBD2,CASSTSGAGDEQFF
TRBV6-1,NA,CASSEGGETNEKLFF
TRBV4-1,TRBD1,CASSQEAGTGYITDTQYF
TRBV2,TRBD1,CASSEGTVRYEQYF
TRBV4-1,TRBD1,CASSPGTGGADTQYF
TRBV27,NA,CASSLSGGQSIYTF
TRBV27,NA,CASSFWGRTGTYSYEQYF
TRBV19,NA,CATQPSGSSYNEQFF
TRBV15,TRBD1,CATSRGTGARAEAFF
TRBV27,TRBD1,CASRRTGDNEKLFF
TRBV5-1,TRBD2,CASSLVRDASGSSYNEQFF
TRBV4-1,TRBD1,CASSHPGTGWTGELFF
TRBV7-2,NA,CASSLNGGNNTEAFF
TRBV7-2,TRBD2,CASSLAPSGRPETQYF
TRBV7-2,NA,CASSFGDGVNQPQHF
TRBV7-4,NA,CASSGSPAGAKETQYF
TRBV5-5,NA,CASSSQGPGPPPGELFF
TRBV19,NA,CASSIHSGNTIYF
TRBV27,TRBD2,CASSLSGGQDEQYF
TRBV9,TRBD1,CASSADRSYGYTF
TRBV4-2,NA,CASSQGPSGNSYEQYF
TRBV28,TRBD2,CASRPPLRLAGGGGELFF
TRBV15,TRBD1,CATRGEGQGSGGYGYTF
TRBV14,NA,CASSQDTASETGELFF
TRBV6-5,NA,CASSPGVHSYEQYF
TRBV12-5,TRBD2,CASGLIVGTSGGMRSTDTQYF
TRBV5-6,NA,CASSFAIRGPPQETQYF
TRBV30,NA,CAWSEPQGPGNTIYF
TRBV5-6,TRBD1,CASRKSDREKNEQYF
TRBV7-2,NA,CASSSSVPNTEAFF
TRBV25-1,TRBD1,CASSEYRGPNTEAFF
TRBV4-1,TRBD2,CASSQDPLSGSSYEQYF
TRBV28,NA,CASRLGQNTEAFF